This T cell receptor (beta chain) originates from a study of OX40 agonist ivuxolimab in advanced cancers. V lost 1 base to trimming and J lost 9 bases, with 16 bases between them. The CDR3 length is 15 residues. CDR1 SEHNR and CDR2 FQNEAQ come from the germline V gene (reference sequence). The assay was immunoSEQ multiplex PCR, and TCRdb's table has in-frame clones only and misses some. The sample carries 90,000 to 120,000 clones, approximately 90% recorded once. The specimen comprised CD4+ or CD8+ T cells sorted from blood, sampled in a trial of the OX40 agonist ivuxolimab. The sequence was collected from an adult with an advanced solid tumor such as melanoma, head and neck, liver or kidney cancer. The V and J genes are TRBV7-9 and TRBJ2-1, with D possibly being TRBD1 or TRBD2 (6 bases each). The CDR3 coding sequence is TGTGCCAGCAGCTTAGGCACGGGGGCGCTTTTTGAGCAGTTCTTC. Translating it yields CASSLGTGALFEQFF.